The 3 T cell receptor beta chains given below trace back to one sample, sequenced in a study of blood T cells in healthy people across ages. PCR was performed a second time for about 6 to 12 cycles using a sample-barcoded 5' primer and a J-beta primer mix. TCRdb re-derived calls from the 5' RACE reads in MiXCR, one entry per CDR3 protein. Of about 1.8 million distinct CDR3 sequences listed, 40% to 55% were seen once; the top ten hold approximately 2.1%. The specimen sequenced was blood. The receptors stem from a woman in her forties in good health.

In this sample, this clonotype turned up a few times. This rearrangement joins TRBV5-1 to TRBJ1-4, with D possibly being TRBD1 (6 bases). The CDR3 sequence is 15 residues long. Per germline, CDR1 SGHRS and CDR2 YFSETQ. V was cut by 4 bases and J by 8 bases, with 18 bases left in between. DNA for the CDR3: TGCGCCAGCAGCCCAGGGGCCGGTTTGAAGGAAAAACTGTTTTTT. It yields the protein CASSPGAGLKEKLFF.

This clonotype was detected only a few times. This sequence joins TRBV2 and TRBJ2-7, with 8 bases that match TRBD1. Trimming cost V 5 bases and J 5 bases; bases outside gene matches: 8. The CDR3 has 14 residues. Germline CDR1 reads SNHLY; CDR2 reads FYNNEI. For the CDR3, the DNA is TGTGCCAGCAGTAGACAGGGGTTTGACGACGAGCAGTACTTC. As protein: CASSRQGFDDEQYF.

This chain connects TRBV27 to TRBJ1-2; the match to TRBD1 covers 8 bases. The germline V gene encodes CDR1 MNHEY and CDR2 SMNVEV (reference sequence). The CDR3 covers 15 residues. V shed 10 bases, J shed 0 bases, and the junction held 10 bases outside the gene matches. As DNA, the CDR3 is TGTGCCACCGGAACAGGGGGAATATCTAACTATGGCTACACCTTC. Its protein is CATGTGGISNYGYTF.